The next 32 T cell receptor beta chains were all read from a single sample in a study of vaccination and CD4 T cells after COVID-19. Treatment denoted: approximately 10-day PBMC culture with coronavirus spike peptide pools or control peptides (ViraFEST assay). No antigens are known for them. Oncomine TCR Beta short-read sequencing was applied to DNA from cultured CD4+ T cells. TCRdb re-called the PCR reads through MiXCR, storing one row per CDR3 protein. This sample has 14,000 or so distinct CDR3 sequences, with roughly 31% found just once. Material for sequencing was cultured CD4+ T cells from blood. The receptors shown here come from a human donor with COVID-19.

V is TRBV29-1 and J is TRBJ1-1, with 7 bases identical to TRBD1. CDR1 is SQVTM and CDR2 is ANQGSEA in the germline V gene. The length of the CDR3 is 12 residues. The ends lost 7 bases at V and 2 bases at J; junction bases unmatched: 4. This CDR3 is CSGGQRNTEAFF. In DNA form, the CDR3 reads TGCAGCGGGGGACAGAGAAACACTGAAGCTTTCTTT.

This clonotype has just a few counts. The chain combines TRBV20-1 with TRBJ2-5; D could derive from TRBD1 or TRBD2 (6 bases each). This CDR3 has 15 amino acids. The V end was cut by 0 bases, the J end by 5 bases, with 16 bases between. The germline V gene encodes CDR1 DFQATT and CDR2 SNEGSKA (reference sequence). Here the CDR3 reads CSARDLNGGWETQYF. In DNA, the CDR3 is TGCAGTGCTAGAGATCTTAACGGGGGCTGGGAGACCCAGTACTTC.

There are a few counts of this clonotype. The chain carries TRBV20-1 and TRBJ1-2; a possible D gene is TRBD1 (6 bases). V dropped 5 bases and J dropped 4 bases, with 14 bases sitting between them. The CDR3 sequence is 13 residues long. CDR1 DFQATT and CDR2 SNEGSKA come from the germline V gene (reference sequence). This CDR3 is CSAPRTDAYGYTF. DNA for the CDR3: TGCAGTGCTCCCCGGACAGACGCCTATGGCTACACCTTC.

This clonotype was observed once. The chain is built from TRBV3-1 and TRBJ2-7; D is undetermined. The V gene's germline CDR1 is LGHDT and CDR2 YNNKEL (reference sequence). Trimming removed 1 base from V and 0 bases from J, with 4 bases in between. The CDR3 extends over 13 amino acids. CDR3 loop: CASSQVASYEQYF. In DNA, the CDR3 is TGTGCCAGCAGCCAAGTTGCCTCCTACGAGCAGTACTTC.

This clonotype was detected only a few times. V usage is TRBV18 and J usage is TRBJ1-4; no clear D. Trimming left V 2 bases short and J 0 bases short, with 7 bases between. The germline V gene encodes CDR1 KGHSH and CDR2 LQKENI. The CDR3 spans 15 residues. CDR3 sequence (DNA): TGTGCCAGCTCACCAACCCATCCAACTAATGAAAAACTGTTTTTT. Translating gives CASSPTHPTNEKLFF.

This clonotype is medium-sized (0.01 to 0.1%) within its sample. This rearrangement joins TRBV15 to TRBJ2-2; 7 positions agree with TRBD2. The CDR3 consists of 14 residues. Unmatched junction bases numbered 7, after V lost 6 bases and J lost 6 bases. In germline, CDR1 is LNHNV, CDR2 YYDKDF (reference sequence). CDR3 bases: TGTGCCACCAGAGGAGCTAGCGGTCCCGGGGAGCTGTTTTTT. Protein product: CATRGASGPGELFF.

The CDR3: CASSRGPLPGTGELFF. The CDR3 nucleotides are TGTGCCAGCAGCCGCGGGCCCCTCCCCGGCACCGGGGAGCTGTTTTTT. The V and J genes are TRBV6-1 and TRBJ2-2, with D maybe TRBD2 (5 bases). Germline V gene lookup returns CDR1 MNHNS and CDR2 SASEGT. V gave up 6 bases and J gave up 4 bases, with 18 bases separating them. This CDR3 is built from 16 residues.

This clonotype was observed a few times. V usage is TRBV28 and J usage is TRBJ1-6; the D is unclear. The CDR3 covers 15 residues. Germline CDR1 is MDHEN and CDR2 is SYDVKM. Trimming stripped 1 base from V and 9 bases from J, with 13 bases between. Here the CDR3 reads CASSLFSPLISPLHF. DNA for the CDR3: TGTGCCAGCAGTTTATTTTCCCCTCTAATTTCACCCCTCCACTTT.

This clonotype is labeled as medium-sized. The rearrangement uses TRBV7-2 and TRBJ2-7; no reliable D call. The germline gives CDR1 SGHTA, CDR2 FQGNSA. The CDR3 runs to 11 residues. Trimming shortened V by 4 bases and J by 9 bases, and 10 bases separated the two germline ends. The CDR3 here is CASSSGPRQYF. As DNA, the CDR3 is TGTGCCAGCAGCTCTGGGCCCAGGCAGTACTTC.

The CDR3 loop is CASGRAAKNIQYF. In nucleotides, the CDR3 is TGTGCCAGCGGAAGGGCAGCCAAAAACATTCAGTACTTC. The V call is TRBV18, the J call TRBJ2-4; D is uncertain. The CDR3 runs to 13 residues. The V gene's germline CDR1 is KGHSH and CDR2 LQKENI. The V and J ends lost 8 bases and 0 bases respectively, with 8 bases between them.

This chain uses TRBV12-3 or TRBV12-4 with TRBJ2-3; D is possibly TRBD2 (6 bases). The length of the CDR3 is 15 residues. V gave up 6 bases and J gave up 0 bases, with 13 bases separating them. CDR3 sequence: CASSLSGSSTDTQYF. CDR3 DNA sequence: TGTGCCAGCAGCTTAAGCGGGTCTAGCACAGATACGCAGTATTTT.

This clonotype was counted between two and nine times. V and J are TRBV2 and TRBJ2-7, with 8 bases aligning to TRBD1. The J segment lost 5 bases and the V segment lost 0 bases, leaving 6 bases of the junction unmatched. CDR1 and CDR2 from the germline V gene are SNHLY and FYNNEI. The CDR3 loop spans 15 amino acids. In DNA form, the CDR3 reads TGTGCCAGCAGTGAAGCGGGCAGGGGGCTCAACGAGCAGTACTTC. It is translated as CASSEAGRGLNEQYF.

This rearrangement joins TRBV5-5 to TRBJ2-7; D may correspond to TRBD1 or TRBD2 (5 bases each). This CDR3 spans 16 amino acids. CDR1 is SGHKS and CDR2 is YYEKEE in the germline V gene (reference sequence). V was pared by 6 bases and J by 2 bases, with 21 bases between. The DNA of the CDR3 is TGTGCCAGCACCTTAAGCCCCGGGACGGTGGCCTACGAGCAGTACTTC. Translating it yields CASTLSPGTVAYEQYF.

This clonotype occurred a few times. The chain has TRBV4-2 and TRBJ1-1, with D unclear. V was pared by 10 bases and J by 1 base, with 13 bases between. The germline V gene encodes CDR1 LGHNA and CDR2 YNFKEQ. The CDR3 covers 13 residues. Here the CDR3 reads CATSLSGNTEAFF. The CDR3 DNA sequence: TGTGCCACCTCCTTATCGGGGAACACTGAAGCTTTCTTT.

The chain joins TRBV28 to TRBJ2-3; no definite D call. CDR3 length equals 17 residues. Trimming left V 5 bases short and J 0 bases short, with 18 bases between. From germline, CDR1 is MDHEN and CDR2 SYDVKM. CDR3 coding DNA: TGTGCCAGCAGTAGCCCGGGCTTCACCCAGAGCACAGATACGCAGTATTTT. Amino acid sequence: CASSSPGFTQSTDTQYF.

The rearrangement links TRBV6-1 to TRBJ1-5, with D tentatively TRBD1 (6 bases). The CDR3 totals 14 residues. Germline V gene sequence: CDR1 MNHNS, CDR2 SASEGT. The germline V and J ends were trimmed by 2 bases and 6 bases, with 11 bases remaining between them. CDR3 loop: CASSERGGAQPQHF. The CDR3 DNA reads as TGTGCCAGCAGTGAAAGGGGGGGGGCTCAGCCCCAGCATTTT.

The V call is TRBV30, the J call TRBJ1-2; 9 nucleotides match TRBD1. The CDR3 runs 16 residues. Per germline, CDR1 GTSNPN and CDR2 SVGIG (reference sequence). The trim removed 3 bases at V and 2 bases at J, leaving 10 bases unmatched. CDR3: CAWSEPYGTGNYGYTF. The CDR3 DNA sequence: TGTGCCTGGAGCGAACCATATGGGACAGGGAACTATGGCTACACCTTC.

This clonotype showed up just a few times. This rearrangement joins TRBV2 to TRBJ2-7; D is undetermined. CDR3 size: 15 residues. In germline, CDR1 is SNHLY, CDR2 FYNNEI. V lost 3 bases, J lost 0 bases, and 12 bases lay in between. The CDR3 DNA reads as TGTGCCAGCAGTGACGTAACCATTGGCTCCTACGAGCAGTACTTC. This gives the protein CASSDVTIGSYEQYF.

This clonotype was seen a handful of times. The rearrangement links TRBV11-2 to TRBJ1-2; D uncertain. Trimming stripped 6 bases from V and 3 bases from J, with 14 bases between. The V gene's germline CDR1 is SGHAT and CDR2 FQNNGV. The CDR3 runs 14 residues. CDR3 sequence: CASSRTGSYYGYTF. CDR3 DNA sequence: TGTGCCAGCAGTCGAACCGGGTCCTACTATGGCTACACCTTC.

The chain recombines TRBV11-3 with TRBJ1-1, with 7 bases fitting TRBD1. Trimming removed 1 base from V and 3 bases from J; junction bases left unmatched: 2. The germline gives CDR1 SGHNT, CDR2 YENEEA. The CDR3 covers 14 residues. The CDR3 DNA sequence: TGTGCCAGCAGCTTAGGACAGGGCGACACTGAAGCTTTCTTT. Translation: CASSLGQGDTEAFF.

There are a few counts of this clonotype. The chain is built from TRBV5-1 and TRBJ1-5; a weak D match, TRBD1 (6 bases). V lost 4 bases, J lost 6 bases, and 20 bases lay in between. The CDR3 has 16 residues. CDR1 SGHRS and CDR2 YFSETQ come from the germline V gene. Here the CDR3 reads CASSPSPSGAGQPQHF. The CDR3 DNA reads TGCGCCAGCAGCCCGTCACCGTCAGGGGCCGGTCAGCCCCAGCATTTT.

This clonotype appeared once. The chain couples TRBV20-1 to TRBJ2-7, with a weak D call TRBD1 (5 bases). Deletions cut 3 bases from V and 5 bases from J, with 11 bases between. Germline V CDR1 and CDR2: DFQATT, SNEGSKA (reference sequence). This CDR3 region has 12 residues. This CDR3 reads CSASQGTDEQYF. CDR3 bases: TGCAGTGCTAGTCAGGGTACGGACGAGCAGTACTTC.

The V and J genes are TRBV25-1 and TRBJ2-2; 8 bases fit TRBD1. With 2 bases clipped from V and 0 bases from J, the junction kept 2 bases outside the gene matches. The CDR3 is 16 amino acids. Germline V CDR1 and CDR2: MGHDK, SYGVNS. The CDR3 nucleotides are TGTGCCAGCAGTGAACCAGGGGGCACGAACACCGGGGAGCTGTTTTTT. Protein: CASSEPGGTNTGELFF.

This clonotype has just a few counts. The CDR3 coding sequence is TGTGCCAGCGAAAAGGGAACTTCGTTGACTGAAGCTTTCTTT. The encoded protein is CASEKGTSLTEAFF. The chain couples TRBV11-1 to TRBJ1-1; D call uncertain. V was shortened by 8 bases and J by 5 bases, with 18 bases between the two germline ends. Germline CDR1 and CDR2: SGHAT and FQDESV (reference sequence). The CDR3 sequence is 14 residues long.

This chain joins TRBV2 and TRBJ2-7; TRBD1 matches at 11 bases. Germline V CDR1 and CDR2: SNHLY, FYNNEI. Germline trimming cut 6 bases from V and 6 bases from J; bases unmatched to any gene: 7. The CDR3 extends over 14 amino acids. The CDR3 bases are TGTGCCAGCAGAACCCGGACAGGGGGCGGCGAGCAGTACTTC. It codes for CASRTRTGGGEQYF. The whole variable domain, filled in from reference TRBV2 and TRBJ2-7, reads EPEVTQTPSHQVTQMGQEVILRCVPISNHLYFYWYRQILGQKVEFLVSFYNNEISEKSEIFDDQFSVERPDGSNFTLKIRSTKLEDSAMYFCASRTRTGGGEQYFGPGTRLTVT.

This clonotype has just a few counts. The V and J genes are TRBV7-2 and TRBJ1-4; TRBD1 is a possible D gene (5 bases). The CDR3 sequence is 15 residues long. The V gene lost 3 bases and the J gene lost 3 bases, with 11 bases spanning the gap. Germline CDR1 SGHTA, CDR2 FQGNSA. The CDR3 sequence: CASSLAGTANEKLFF. DNA of the CDR3: TGTGCCAGCAGCTTGGCCGGGACGGCTAATGAAAAACTGTTTTTT.

This clonotype appeared a few times. The chain recombines TRBV20-1 with TRBJ2-1; TRBD1 agrees at 7 bases. CDR1 and CDR2 (germline): DFQATT, SNEGSKA (reference sequence). Trimming took 5 bases from V and 4 from J; bases not matched to a gene: 8. There are 14 residues in the CDR3. The CDR3 is CSAPKTGPYNEQFF. For the CDR3, the DNA is TGCAGTGCTCCGAAGACAGGGCCATACAATGAGCAGTTCTTC.

V gene TRBV20-1 combines with J gene TRBJ2-7, with D perhaps TRBD1 (6 bases). The V gene lost 3 bases and the J gene lost 3 bases, with 18 bases spanning the gap. CDR1 is DFQATT, CDR2 SNEGSKA, per germline (reference sequence). This CDR3 has 15 residues. The CDR3 spells CSASIGRGANYEQYF. In DNA, the CDR3 is TGCAGTGCTAGTATCGGCAGGGGTGCCAACTACGAGCAGTACTTC.

In the case of this clonotype: One end of the junction varies from germline; a read error may be responsible. This chain uses TRBV6-1 with TRBJ2-3; D unclear. Per germline, CDR1 MNHNS and CDR2 SASEGT. The CDR3 runs to 11 residues. As DNA, the CDR3 is TGTGCCAGCACCTACGTAGATATGCAGTATTTT. This encodes CASTYVDMQYF.

The rearrangement uses TRBV7-3 and TRBJ1-2; D uncertain. CDR1 is SGHTA, CDR2 FQGTGA, per germline. Trimming removed 4 bases at V and 5 bases at J, with 14 bases between. This CDR3 has 14 amino acids. In DNA form, the CDR3 reads TGTGCCAGCAGCTCCGGGCCACAAGATTATGGCTACACCTTC. The encoded protein is CASSSGPQDYGYTF. Based on the CDR3 plus reference TRBV7-3 and TRBJ1-2, the full variable domain is GAGVSQTPSNKVTEKGKYVELRCDPISGHTALYWYRQSLGQGPEFLIYFQGTGAADDSGLPNDRFFAVRPEGSVSTLKIQRTERGDSAVYLCASSSGPQDYGYTFGSGTRLTVV.

The chain combines TRBV12-3 or TRBV12-4 with TRBJ1-2; the D gene is possibly TRBD1 (5 bases). With 6 bases removed from V and 0 bases from J, the gap between germline ends came to 11 bases. The length of the CDR3 is 14 residues. CDR3 in DNA: TGTGCCAGCAGCCCGCGGGGGACTAACTATGGCTACACCTTC. The encoded protein is CASSPRGTNYGYTF.

The V and J genes are TRBV6-1 and TRBJ2-7; D is perhaps TRBD2 (7 bases). V lost 4 bases to trimming and J lost 6 bases, with 10 bases between them. This CDR3 has 12 residues. The germline gives CDR1 MNHNS, CDR2 SASEGT. The CDR3 region is CASSGGGGEQYF. In nucleotides, the CDR3 is TGTGCCAGCAGTGGGGGGGGCGGCGAGCAGTACTTC.